This entry describes one T cell receptor beta chain. This sample was included in a study of CD8+ T cells in alopecia areata. Background on the study: Each day, treated patients took oral tofacitinib twice, at 5 to 10 mg per dose.

Reverse transcription of extracted RNA yielded cDNA, which provided the sequencing template. Generated by immunoSEQ multiplex PCR, the TCRdb table keeps only in-frame clones and is missing some. The table lists 150,000 or so clones, roughly 48% of them singletons. Germline V gene sequence: CDR1 SGHRS, CDR2 YFSETQ. V lost 0 bases and J lost 0, with 7 bases in between. CDR3 length: 15 residues. Peripheral blood samples and lesional scalp punch biopsies were obtained from alopecia areata patients. Starting from PBMCs, sorting isolated CD4+ and CD8+ T cells. This TCR was recovered from a human donor with alopecia areata. The chain uses TRBV5-1 and TRBJ2-1; D is uncertain. The sequencing sample was made of CD4+ T cells sorted from blood. This chain's CDR3 is CASSLVAPSYNEQFF. CDR3 coding DNA: TGCGCCAGCAGCTTGGTCGCGCCCTCCTACAATGAGCAGTTCTTC.